Following are 12 T cell receptor beta chains from one sample sequenced in a study of blood T cell repertoires in COVID-19. The assay was immunoSEQ multiplex PCR, and TCRdb's table has in-frame clones only and misses some. The data contain about 330,000 clones, 70% to 90% of them seen just once; the ten biggest clones take up about 10%. Sequenced input: PBMCs or T cells enriched from blood (not recorded which). These receptors were collected from a woman aged 18-29 years who had recovered from COVID-19.

The V call is TRBV18, the J call TRBJ2-7; 10 bases match TRBD1. With V trimmed by 8 bases and J by 6 bases, 10 bases remained unmatched. CDR1 is KGHSH, CDR2 LQKENI, per germline. The CDR3 totals 14 residues. The CDR3 loop is CASAPGTGDLEQYF. The CDR3 bases are TGTGCCAGCGCCCCCGGGACAGGGGATCTCGAGCAGTACTTC.

The gene calls are TRBV30 and TRBJ2-6; maybe TRBD2 (6 bases). Germline loops: CDR1 GTSNPN, CDR2 SVGIG (reference sequence). Deletions cut 3 bases from V and 9 bases from J, with 15 bases between. The CDR3 covers 14 residues. CDR3: CAWSLRGVDNVLTF. The CDR3 nucleotides are TGTGCCTGGAGCCTTCGCGGGGTTGACAACGTCCTGACTTTC.

This clone is a singleton in its sample. The genes are TRBV19 and TRBJ1-1; a weak D match, TRBD1 (5 bases). CDR1 and CDR2 from the germline V gene are LNHDA and SQIVND (reference sequence). Trimming cost V 8 bases and J 4 bases, with 17 bases left between them. The CDR3 runs 14 residues. DNA for the CDR3: TGTGCCAGTGAGCAGGGCCGCAGAGGCACTGAAGCTTTCTTT. Translating it yields CASEQGRRGTEAFF.

The chain links TRBV11-1 to TRBJ1-2; TRBD1 aligns across 8 bases. There are 15 residues in the CDR3. With V trimmed by 1 base and J by 5 bases, 6 bases remained unmatched. Germline CDR1 reads SGHAT; CDR2 reads FQDESV (reference sequence). CDR3 in amino acids: CASSLDGRGLYGYTF. In DNA form, the CDR3 reads TGTGCCAGCAGCTTAGATGGCAGGGGGCTATATGGCTACACCTTC.

The chain couples TRBV6-5 to TRBJ2-2; D is perhaps TRBD2 (5 bases). The CDR3 length is 15 residues. V lost 8 bases and J lost 1, with 14 bases in between. Germline V gives CDR1 MNHEY, CDR2 SVGAGI. The CDR3 sequence: CASGYGGLNTGELFF. DNA of the CDR3: TGTGCCAGCGGGTATGGAGGCTTGAACACCGGGGAGCTGTTTTTT.

V gene TRBV7-8 combines with J gene TRBJ2-7; maybe TRBD2 (6 bases). Germline values: CDR1 SGHVS, CDR2 FQNEAQ. The CDR3 totals 15 residues. Between the trimmed V and J ends, which lost 6 bases and 3 bases, there was a span of 18 bases. The CDR3 sequence is CASSSAGGRFYEQYF. In DNA, the CDR3 is TGTGCCAGCAGTTCAGCGGGCGGAAGATTCTACGAGCAGTACTTC.

The chain couples TRBV12-3 or TRBV12-4 to TRBJ1-2; possibly TRBD1 for D (5 bases). CDR3 length: 12 amino acids. Trimming stripped 7 bases from V and 3 bases from J, with 9 bases between. The CDR3 region is CASIGRDYGYTF. The CDR3 coding sequence is TGTGCCAGCATTGGCAGGGACTATGGCTACACCTTC.

This chain links TRBV11-2 with TRBJ1-1; unclear D gene. This CDR3 spans 13 amino acids. Germline loops: CDR1 SGHAT, CDR2 FQNNGV. V lost 5 bases to trimming and J lost 5 bases, with 12 bases between them. CDR3 DNA: TGTGCCAGCAGCCTAATGAGAGGAACTGAAGCTTTCTTT. Translated, it gives CASSLMRGTEAFF.

In nucleotides, the CDR3 is TGTGCCAGCAGTCGAGGACAGGGCAATCAGCCCCAGCATTTT. This encodes CASSRGQGNQPQHF. The chain is built from TRBV27 and TRBJ1-5, with TRBD1 identical over 7 bases. Trimming took 5 bases from V and 2 from J; bases not matched to a gene: 3. Per the germline V gene, CDR1 is MNHEY and CDR2 is SMNVEV (reference sequence). This CDR3 has 14 residues.

The CDR3 bases are TGTGCCAGCAGCTTAGTTGTGACTAGCGGGGGCTCGACCTACAATGAGCAGTTCTTC. Its protein product is CASSLVVTSGGSTYNEQFF. The V gene is TRBV7-9, the J gene TRBJ2-1, with 12 nucleotides matching TRBD2. Germline CDR1 and CDR2: SEHNR and FQNEAQ (reference sequence). The CDR3 totals 19 residues. With 1 base clipped from V and 2 bases from J, the junction kept 9 bases outside the gene matches.

This chain joins TRBV5-4 and TRBJ2-5, with TRBD1 matching over 9 bases. Losses at the gene ends were 4 bases for V and 4 bases for J; bases not matched to a gene: 14. This CDR3 comprises 17 residues. The germline gives CDR1 SGHNT, CDR2 YYREEE (reference sequence). CDR3: CASSEPTWTGVRETQYF. The CDR3, as DNA: TGTGCCAGCAGCGAACCAACCTGGACAGGGGTGAGAGAGACCCAGTACTTC.

V usage is TRBV28 and J usage is TRBJ2-7; D is unclear. The CDR3 is made up of 16 amino acids. Germline values: CDR1 MDHEN, CDR2 SYDVKM. V lost 4 bases and J 3 bases, leaving 19 bases between the germline ends. Here the CDR3 reads CASSSQSTWSFYEQYF. CDR3 nucleotide sequence: TGTGCCAGCAGTTCTCAATCGACTTGGTCATTCTACGAGCAGTACTTC.